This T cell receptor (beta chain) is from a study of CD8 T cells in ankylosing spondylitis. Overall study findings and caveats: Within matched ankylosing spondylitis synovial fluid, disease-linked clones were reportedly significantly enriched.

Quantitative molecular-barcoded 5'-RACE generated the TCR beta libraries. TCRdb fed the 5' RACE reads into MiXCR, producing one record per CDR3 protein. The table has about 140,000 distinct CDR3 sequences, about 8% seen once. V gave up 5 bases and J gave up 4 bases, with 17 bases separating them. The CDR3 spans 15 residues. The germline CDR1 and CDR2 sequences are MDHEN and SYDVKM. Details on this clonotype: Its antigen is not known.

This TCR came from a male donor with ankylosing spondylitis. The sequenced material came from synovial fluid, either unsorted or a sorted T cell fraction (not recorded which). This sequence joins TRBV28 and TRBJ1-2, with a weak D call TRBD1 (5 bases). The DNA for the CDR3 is TGTGCCAGCAGTCTGGCGGGACCTTCTTTCTATGGCTACACCTTC. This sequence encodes CASSLAGPSFYGYTF.